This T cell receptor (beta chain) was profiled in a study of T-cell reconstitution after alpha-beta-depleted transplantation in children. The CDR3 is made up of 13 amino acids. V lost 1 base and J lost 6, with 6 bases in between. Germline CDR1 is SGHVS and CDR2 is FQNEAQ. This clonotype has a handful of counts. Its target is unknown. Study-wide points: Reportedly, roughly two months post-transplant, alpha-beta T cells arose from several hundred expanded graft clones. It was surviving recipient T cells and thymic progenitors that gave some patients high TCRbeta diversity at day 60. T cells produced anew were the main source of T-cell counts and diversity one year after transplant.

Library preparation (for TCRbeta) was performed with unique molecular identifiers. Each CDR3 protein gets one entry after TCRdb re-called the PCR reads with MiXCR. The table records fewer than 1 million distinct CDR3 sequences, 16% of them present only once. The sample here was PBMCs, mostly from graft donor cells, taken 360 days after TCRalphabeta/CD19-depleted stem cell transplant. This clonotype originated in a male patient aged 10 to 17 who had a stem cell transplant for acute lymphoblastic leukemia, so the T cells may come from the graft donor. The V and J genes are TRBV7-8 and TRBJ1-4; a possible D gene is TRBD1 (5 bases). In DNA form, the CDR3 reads TGTGCCAGCAGCTTAGGGGGCTATGAAAAACTGTTTTTT. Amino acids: CASSLGGYEKLFF.